A selection of T cell receptor beta chains follows, all from one sample in a study of blood T cell repertoires in COVID-19. Produced via immunoSEQ multiplex PCR; TCRdb's table is partial and in-frame only. The sample lists 150,000 to 200,000 clones; 80% to 90% were seen once. Sample: PBMCs or T cells enriched from blood (not recorded which). The receptors derive from a man aged 50 to 60 who had recovered from COVID-19. Both conserved end residues are part of each CDR3. A D gene is named only where the DNA matches it firmly. The size of a clone is reported for some rows only, either as once, few or many, or as a class for expanded clones.

v_gene: TRBV19; j_gene: TRBJ2-2; d_gene: TRBD1; abundance: -; CDR3aa: CASSGGTGRAGELFF; CDR3nt: TGTGCCAGTAGTGGGGGGACAGGGCGAGCCGGGGAGCTGTTTTTT
v_gene: TRBV7-2; j_gene: TRBJ2-1; d_gene: -; abundance: -; CDR3aa: CASSPDPGYGQFF; CDR3nt: TGTGCCAGCAGCCCCGACCCGGGATATGGGCAGTTCTTC
v_gene: TRBV19; j_gene: TRBJ2-7; d_gene: TRBD1; abundance: once; CDR3aa: CASSILGTGDYEQYF; CDR3nt: TGTGCCAGTAGTATCCTTGGGACAGGGGACTACGAGCAGTACTTC
v_gene: TRBV27; j_gene: TRBJ1-2; d_gene: -; abundance: once; CDR3aa: CASRKFRESMSGYTF; CDR3nt: TGTGCCAGCAGAAAATTCAGGGAATCTATGAGTGGCTACACCTTC
v_gene: TRBV6-5; j_gene: TRBJ1-5; d_gene: TRBD1; abundance: -; CDR3aa: CASSGDRSLGPQHF; CDR3nt: TGTGCCAGCAGCGGGGACAGGTCACTGGGGCCCCAGCATTTT
v_gene: TRBV7-3; j_gene: TRBJ2-1; d_gene: TRBD2; abundance: -; CDR3aa: CASAGGKRSYNEQFF; CDR3nt: TGTGCCAGCGCCGGGGGGAAACGCTCCTACAATGAGCAGTTCTTC
v_gene: TRBV10-3; j_gene: TRBJ1-6; d_gene: TRBD1; abundance: -; CDR3aa: CAAGQAGYNSPLHF; CDR3nt: TGTGCCGCAGGACAGGCAGGCTATAATTCACCCCTCCACTTT
v_gene: TRBV2; j_gene: TRBJ2-7; d_gene: TRBD1; abundance: once; CDR3aa: CASSPLWDRNDHEQYF; CDR3nt: TGTGCCAGCAGTCCTCTTTGGGACAGGAATGACCACGAGCAGTACTTC
v_gene: TRBV10-3; j_gene: TRBJ1-2; d_gene: -; abundance: -; CDR3aa: CAISAPPREGYTF; CDR3nt: TGTGCCATCAGTGCGCCCCCGCGGGAGGGCTACACCTTC
v_gene: TRBV3-1/TRBV3-2; j_gene: TRBJ1-1; d_gene: TRBD1; abundance: -; CDR3aa: CAATTGVFTEAFF; CDR3nt: TGTGCCGCTACTACAGGGGTTTTCACTGAAGCTTTCTTT